This T cell receptor (beta chain) was documented in a study of Tregs in tolerant kidney transplant recipients. Overall study results and limits: This study did not directly address biological reproducibility.

As concerns this clone: Its cognate antigen is unknown.

Unstimulated regulatory T cells (CD4+CD25+CD127-), CD4+CD25- non-regulatory cells, CD4 and CD8 cells were FACS-sorted from thawed PBMCs. Regulatory T cells were sorted from thawed PBMCs rested overnight at 37°C with 150 to 200 IU/ml IL-2. Some clones are missing from TCRdb's copy, which holds only in-frame ones; the method was immunoSEQ multiplex PCR. The sample yields about 18,000 clones, around four fifths seen once. Trimming at V came to 2 bases and at J to 4 bases, leaving 8 bases not matched to a gene. The CDR3 sequence is 17 residues long. Germline V CDR1 and CDR2: MNHEY, SMNVEV (reference sequence).

The sequenced material came from Tregs from blood. This clonotype originated in a human donor in good health. The V call is TRBV27, the J call TRBJ2-1, with TRBD1 identical over 10 bases. The CDR3 DNA sequence: TGTGCCAGCAGTTTAACGACAGGGGGCCTGGTTTACAATGAGCAGTTCTTC. This sequence encodes CASSLTTGGLVYNEQFF.